These 19 T cell receptor beta chains were all obtained from the same sample, sequenced in a study of CD8+ T cells in alopecia areata. The authors extracted RNA and reverse transcribed it into cDNA as the sequencing template. Sequencing used immunoSEQ multiplex PCR; TCRdb keeps in-frame clones, though not all of them. In the table there are some 150,000 clones, roughly 58% of which are singletons. Sample: CD8+ T cells sorted from blood. The receptors stem from a human donor in good health.

The V and J genes are TRBV7-9 and TRBJ2-1, with 8 bases identical to TRBD2. The CDR3 is made up of 15 amino acids. The germline V gene has CDR1 SEHNR and CDR2 FQNEAQ (reference sequence). The V segment lost 3 bases and the J segment 7 bases; nucleotides outside the gene matches: 8. The CDR3 DNA is TGTGCCAGCAGCTTGGGGGGACTAGGAGGGAATGAGCAGTTCTTC. It is translated as CASSLGGLGGNEQFF.

This chain connects TRBV2 to TRBJ2-7; D gene uncertain. With 7 bases removed from V and 3 bases from J, the gap between germline ends came to 10 bases. The CDR3 length is 12 residues. Germline V gene data show CDR1 as SNHLY and CDR2 as FYNNEI. CDR3 bases: TGTGCCAGCACCCAGACGATCTACGAGCAGTACTTC. This codes for CASTQTIYEQYF.

This clone was counted a few times. J is TRBJ2-7 and V is TRBV29-1, with D possibly called TRBD1 or TRBD2 (5 bases each). Germline V gene data show CDR1 as SQVTM and CDR2 as ANQGSEA. This CDR3 has 14 amino acids. V was trimmed by 7 bases and J by 2 bases, leaving 18 bases between them. The CDR3 is CSAAQAGIPYEQYF. CDR3 DNA: TGCAGCGCCGCACAGGCCGGGATCCCCTACGAGCAGTACTTC.

The V call is TRBV7-9, the J call TRBJ2-1, with D maybe TRBD1 (5 bases). The germline V gene encodes CDR1 SEHNR and CDR2 FQNEAQ (reference sequence). Trimming cost V 5 bases and J 0 bases, with 14 bases left between them. The CDR3 extends over 16 amino acids. CDR3 sequence reads: CASSGHQGSSYNEQFF. Here the CDR3 DNA reads TGTGCCAGCAGCGGCCACCAGGGAAGCTCCTACAATGAGCAGTTCTTC.

This clone was seen a single time. The CDR3 DNA is TGTGCCACCAGCAGAGGTCCCGGGTTGGGAAACACCATATATTTT. Its protein is CATSRGPGLGNTIYF. V gene TRBV15 combines with J gene TRBJ1-3, with D unresolved. CDR3 length: 15 amino acids. The V and J ends lost 1 base and 4 bases respectively, with 11 bases between them. Germline loops: CDR1 LNHNV, CDR2 YYDKDF (reference sequence).

In its sample, this clone was seen a few times. The V gene is TRBV28, the J gene TRBJ2-3; D perhaps matches TRBD2 (6 bases). Germline assignment: CDR1 MDHEN and CDR2 SYDVKM. The germline V and J ends were trimmed by 2 bases and 7 bases, with 13 bases remaining between them. The CDR3 is made up of 14 amino acids. The CDR3 bases are TGTGCCAGCAGTTTACGCGGGATCACCTATACGCAGTATTTT. This gives the protein CASSLRGITYTQYF.

The chain joins TRBV29-1 to TRBJ2-1; 11 nucleotides agree with TRBD2. This CDR3 contains 16 residues. J lost 3 bases, V lost 6 bases, and 10 bases had no gene match. CDR1 and CDR2 (germline): SQVTM, ANQGSEA. CDR3 in amino acids: CSVLTTSGIHYNEQFF. The DNA for the CDR3 is TGCAGCGTCCTTACGACTAGCGGGATCCACTACAATGAGCAGTTCTTC.

This sequence joins TRBV7-8 and TRBJ2-3, with no clear D. The V gene's germline CDR1 is SGHVS and CDR2 FQNEAQ. With 2 bases removed from V and 1 base from J, the gap between germline ends came to 4 bases. The CDR3 sequence is 13 residues long. The CDR3 nucleotides are TGTGCCAGCAGCTTAAGTGGCACAGATACGCAGTATTTT. Translating it yields CASSLSGTDTQYF.

The chain has TRBV7-9 and TRBJ2-3, with D tentatively TRBD2 (5 bases). The germline V gene encodes CDR1 SEHNR and CDR2 FQNEAQ (reference sequence). V was shortened by 7 bases and J by 10 bases, with 12 bases between the two germline ends. The CDR3 extends over 11 amino acids. The CDR3 protein is CASNSGNSQYF. Here the CDR3 DNA reads TGTGCCAGCAATTCCGGGAATTCGCAGTATTTT.

V usage is TRBV6-1 and J usage is TRBJ1-2, with D perhaps matching TRBD1 (5 bases). V was pared by 7 bases and J by 6 bases, with 15 bases between. The CDR3 runs 13 residues. In germline, CDR1 is MNHNS, CDR2 SASEGT. The CDR3 sequence is CASTEGWIDGYTF. The CDR3, as DNA: TGTGCCAGCACCGAGGGGTGGATTGATGGCTACACCTTC.

This rearrangement joins TRBV30 to TRBJ1-1; D is uncertain. The germline gives CDR1 GTSNPN, CDR2 SVGIG (reference sequence). The CDR3 contains 15 residues. Trimming cost V 2 bases and J 3 bases, with 16 bases left between them. The CDR3 here is CAWSPPLAGDTEAFF. CDR3 DNA sequence: TGTGCCTGGAGTCCCCCCTTAGCTGGGGACACTGAAGCTTTCTTT. The full variable domain, rest sourced from reference TRBV30 and TRBJ1-1, is SQTIHQWPATLVQPVGSPLSLECTVEGTSNPNLYWYRQAAGRGLQLLFYSVGIGQISSEVPQNLSASRPQDRQFILSSKKLLLSDSGFYLCAWSPPLAGDTEAFFGQGTRLTVV.

This clone has more than one count but fewer than ten. The gene calls are TRBV19 and TRBJ1-4; D remains ambiguous. The ends were cut back, 6 bases at V and 7 bases at J, with 6 bases in the middle. The CDR3 consists of 11 residues. Germline V gene data show CDR1 as LNHDA and CDR2 as SQIVND (reference sequence). The CDR3, as DNA: TGTGCCAGTAGGCAAGGTGAAAAACTGTTTTTT. Its translation: CASRQGEKLFF.

This clone was seen only a few times. The chain joins TRBV21-1 to TRBJ1-4; the D call of TRBD1 is as the table states it, not checked on the DNA. TRBV21-1 is tagged as a pseudogene. This CDR3 spans 14 amino acids. The CDR3 region is CASSQRGPDEKLFF. The CDR3 DNA reads as TGTGCCAGCAGCCAAAGGGGGCCTGATGAAAAACTGTTTTTT.

V and J are TRBV15 and TRBJ2-1; D assignment may be TRBD1 or TRBD2 (6 bases each). The CDR3 spans 16 residues. Trimming shortened V by 0 bases and J by 9 bases, and 18 bases separated the two germline ends. Germline V gene sequence: CDR1 LNHNV, CDR2 YYDKDF (reference sequence). CDR3 coding DNA: TGTGCCACCAGCAGAGAGGGGGGCCTGGGGATTGCTGAGCAGTTCTTC. It encodes CATSREGGLGIAEQFF.

The chain recombines TRBV2 with TRBJ2-1, with 7 nucleotides matching TRBD2. The CDR3 length is 19 residues. The V segment lost 4 bases and the J segment 2 bases; nucleotides outside the gene matches: 17. Per germline, CDR1 SNHLY and CDR2 FYNNEI. CDR3 bases: TGTGCCAGCAGTGCCATCCTCGGAGCGGGAACGGAAGCCTACAATGAGCAGTTCTTC. Protein product: CASSAILGAGTEAYNEQFF.

This clone was seen a handful of times. The rearrangement uses TRBV23-1 and TRBJ1-2; D gene uncertain. TRBV23-1 is reported as an ORF; its role is uncertain. The germline V and J ends were trimmed by 6 bases and 8 bases, with 10 bases remaining between them. The CDR3 is 11 residues long. In DNA, the CDR3 is TGCGCCAGCAGCCACAATGGCGGCTACACCTTC. It encodes CASSHNGGYTF.

The chain is built from TRBV4-1 and TRBJ2-2, with TRBD2 matching 8 bases. The CDR3 extends over 17 amino acids. With V trimmed by 1 base and J by 7 bases, 11 bases remained unmatched. Per the germline V gene, CDR1 is MGHRA and CDR2 is YSYEKL. CDR3 loop: CASSQAGPGGPFGELFF. In nucleotides, the CDR3 is TGCGCCAGCAGCCAAGCTGGGCCGGGAGGGCCCTTCGGGGAGCTGTTTTTT.

This clone has just a few counts. The rearrangement uses TRBV5-4 and TRBJ2-7, with 11 bases matching TRBD2. The ends lost 2 bases at V and 5 bases at J; junction bases unmatched: 9. The length of the CDR3 is 16 residues. Per germline, CDR1 SGHNT and CDR2 YYREEE (reference sequence). The CDR3, as DNA: TGTGCCAGCAGCTTTGATACTAGCGGGAGAAACCACGAGCAGTACTTC. As protein: CASSFDTSGRNHEQYF.

This clone was detected a few times. The V and J genes are TRBV7-8 and TRBJ2-1; 8 bases align to TRBD2. V trimming: 2 bases; J trimming: 5 bases; junction bases outside the gene matches: 5. Germline CDR1 SGHVS, CDR2 FQNEAQ. This CDR3 is built from 15 residues. This CDR3 reads CASSLYGRGNNEQFF. The CDR3 DNA sequence: TGTGCCAGCAGCTTATACGGGAGGGGAAACAATGAGCAGTTCTTC.